This section outlines one T cell receptor (beta chain) sequence together with its context. This clonotype was detected only once. Its antigen has not been determined. The sample holds no much larger clone one base away, and base qualities are not on file. A single read is weak support. The sample belongs to a study of vaccination and CD4 T cells after COVID-19 (dated by TCRdb to between 2021 and 2024). Regarding the complete study: Convalescent patients had a positive SARS-CoV-2 result on nasal swab PCR, and of these patients, several had mild disease and one had severe disease. Post-COVID blood samples were collected from convalescent patients a median of roughly 100 days after diagnosis, with a range of about 35 to 170 days. Culture stimuli were overlapping spike peptide pools from SARS-CoV-2 and from the common cold coronaviruses HCoV-NL63, HCoV-OC43 and HCoV-229E. The time from the second vaccine dose to post-vaccine blood sampling had a median of roughly 77 days and ranged from roughly 13 to 241 days. In control cultures, a CEFX viral epitope pool was used as positive control, an HIV-1 Nef peptide pool was used as negative control, or no peptide was added. In some eleven COVID-19 convalescent patients and a handful of infection-naive healthy vaccine recipients, researchers compared the spike-specific CD4+ TCR repertoire from before mRNA vaccination with the repertoire from after. In the convalescent cohort there were six males and four females, among whom were two Hispanic individuals, seven Caucasians, two Asians and one multiracial person. Participants got two doses of the Pfizer-BioNTech BNT162b2 vaccine (n=8) or two doses of the Moderna mRNA-1273 vaccine (n=2). The research as a whole found: The number of convalescent patients in the study was relatively small, and the study did not examine early timepoints following natural infection. Of the vaccine-specific clones in convalescent patients, 304 of 307, or nearly all, reacted only to SARS-CoV-2 spike and did not cross-react with common cold coronaviruses. An increase in the median number of SARS-CoV-2-reactive clonotypes from some 20 after infection to 35 to 40 after vaccination was observed, but the change was not found to be significant. Among the post-vaccine SARS-CoV-2-reactive clones in convalescent patients, a median 86.3% showed up only after vaccination, which suggests vaccine-specific priming.

V and J lose 4 bases and 7 bases, and a span of 14 bases separates them. In the germline V gene (reference sequence), CDR1 corresponds to GTSNPN and CDR2 to SVGIG. Including the terminal cysteine and phenylalanine, the CDR3 comprises 13 residues. Only the CDR3 portion is preserved as DNA: 39 bases, with reading frame beginning at the first base. The library relied on PCR. DNA from cultured CD4+ T cells underwent TCR sequencing with the Oncomine TCR Beta short-read assay at the Johns Hopkins FTIC core. Genomic DNA was extracted from the cultured CD4+ T cells with the QIAamp micro DNA kit. Oncomine TCR Beta libraries from cultured CD4+ T cells were pooled with unique dual indexes and sequenced on an Illumina iSeq 100. Processing in the source paper ran as follows. Non-productive sequences were removed, and CDR3s not starting with C, not ending with F or W, or shorter than 7 amino acids were discarded. Antigen-specific clonotypes were identified with the MANAFEST web application by comparing peptide-stimulated wells with reference and other culture wells. An FDR below 0.05, an odds ratio above 5, and a productive frequency above 0.1% in at least two of three replicate wells were required for clones to be considered positive. Clonotypes that were significantly expanded in both SARS-CoV-2 spike wells and at least one common cold coronavirus spike condition were defined as cross-reactive. Using R version 3.6.1, CDR3 homology was evaluated through Levenshtein distances (stringdist) along with unrooted phylogenetic trees (ape). TCRdb ran its own pipeline on the public reads, namely fastp trimming at Q25 and MiXCR clone calling, and kept in-frame beta chains. Every entry covers one CDR3 protein and lists the most common genes and DNA from its rows. The V and J calls were determined by TCRdb, not by the authors. This sample comprises some 10,000 distinct CDR3 sequences, approximately 63% of them detected only once. Approximately 15% of the sample belongs to the ten largest clones.

Interpreted using the paper, the treatment or condition label stands for: roughly nine-day PBMC culture with coronavirus spike peptide pools or control peptides (ViraFEST assay). The ViraFEST assay was used in the study, in which antigen-specific T cells were expanded with peptide pools and expanded clonotypes were subsequently identified by TCR sequencing. Positive SARS-CoV-2 PCR tests in the convalescent patients dated from March to December 2020, before Alpha, Beta and Delta variants emerged in the United States. Each well held 1.5 million to 2.5 million PBMCs cultured with roughly 9.2 ug/ml peptide pools in IMDM containing about 5% human AB serum and 7.5 to 10 IU/ml IL-2. On days 3 and 7, half of the culture medium was replaced with fresh IL-2-containing medium. After roughly nine days of culture, CD4+ T cells were isolated by negative selection using the EasySep CD4+ T cell isolation kit. Ficoll-Paque Plus gradient centrifugation was used to isolate PBMCs from whole blood, and the isolated PBMCs were then either used fresh or cryopreserved at -140C. In general, triplicate wells were set up for every culture condition.

The TCR sequence derives from a human donor who had recovered from COVID-19. Source material: CD4+ T cells from blood, cultured in vitro. The chain links TRBV30 with TRBJ1-5, with the D gene not confidently named. The DNA reads as follows: TGTGCCTGGACCTTAGCGGCCGGCCAGCCCCAGCATTTT. It is translated as CAWTLAAGQPQHF.